This TCR beta chain comes out of a study of cytomegalovirus exposure and HLA in healthy donors. The PCR contained 60 Vbeta and 13 Jbeta primers. Assay: immunoSEQ multiplex PCR; the TCRdb copy retains only in-frame clones and omits some. The sample lists roughly 220,000 clones, 82% occurring once. Trimming shortened V by 5 bases and J by 4 bases, and 16 bases separated the two germline ends. The length of the CDR3 is 14 residues. Germline CDR1 and CDR2: SGHRS and YFSETQ. The receptor comes from a woman aged 40 to 50 in good health and CMV-seronegative. The chain links TRBV5-1 to TRBJ2-7; tentative D call: TRBD2 (6 bases). Material for sequencing was PBMCs. The CDR3 DNA is TGCGCCAGCAGACGACTGCTAGGACTATACGAGCAGTACTTC. It specifies CASRRLLGLYEQYF.